This is a list of T cell receptor beta chains from one sample in a study of T cell changes during pregnancy in multiple sclerosis. Measured with immunoSEQ multiplex PCR; TCRdb has only the in-frame clones, and not every one. The sample has approximately 47,000 clones, roughly 89% seen once. The sequenced sample was peripheral blood, obtained in the first trimester of pregnancy. The receptor set was obtained from a female donor with multiple sclerosis, enrolled in a pregnancy study. Both conserved end residues are part of each CDR3. D genes are given only for firm matches.

d_call	v_call	j_call	cdr3_aa
TRBD1	TRBV6-6	TRBJ1-5	CASSQGDQPQHF
TRBD1	TRBV30	TRBJ1-6	CAWTKGTDNSPLHF
-	TRBV5-1	TRBJ2-3	CASSLWGGSDTQYF
TRBD1	TRBV5-1	TRBJ1-2	CASSPTGLRSYGYTF
TRBD2	TRBV28	TRBJ2-5	CASSPGTSGGPETQYF
-	TRBV5-1	TRBJ2-3	CASSLAQAITDTQYF
-	TRBV7-3	TRBJ1-1	CASSTWGGTEAFF
TRBD1	TRBV13	TRBJ1-2	CASSLYSGGDYGYTF
TRBD1	TRBV28	TRBJ1-1	CASSFDLTGTLGTEAFF
TRBD1	TRBV5-1	TRBJ1-2	CASSPAPGGYGYTF
TRBD2	TRBV4-1	TRBJ2-1	CASSLGLAGGGNEQFF
-	TRBV30	TRBJ1-5	CAWSEGGTLNQPQHF
TRBD1	TRBV5-1	TRBJ1-2	CASSRQGEESGYTF
TRBD2	TRBV9	TRBJ2-3	CASSSRLAGGRDTQYF
TRBD2	TRBV18	TRBJ2-5	CASSPRTSGGPGQQETQYF
-	TRBV14	TRBJ1-2	CASSQGGITNYGYTF
TRBD1	TRBV27	TRBJ2-5	CASSLDRDRETQYF
TRBD1	TRBV9	TRBJ2-1	CASSVRGQGGNEQFF
-	TRBV5-1	TRBJ1-6	CASSLDSYNSPLHF